Listed below are T cell receptor beta chains from one sample, sequenced in a study of CD8 T cells in ankylosing spondylitis. In TCRdb, the 5' RACE reads were re-called with MiXCR into one record per CDR3 protein. The data show approximately 250,000 distinct CDR3 sequences, 20% to 30% seen once. The sample comprised blood, either unsorted or a sorted T cell fraction (not recorded which). These receptors came from a male donor with ankylosing spondylitis or in good health (not recorded which). Both conserved end residues are trimmed from each CDR3. Fields, in order: V gene, J gene, CDR3 protein.

TRBV20-1	TRBJ1-5	SAPPWAGGPQH
TRBV10-3	TRBJ2-5	AISRDREETQY
TRBV20-1	TRBJ1-3	SASLTGNTIY
TRBV12-3/TRBV12-4	TRBJ2-1	ASTRDGTHYNEQF
TRBV12-3/TRBV12-4	TRBJ2-7	ATSARGGYEQY
TRBV11-2	TRBJ2-1	ASSLVGTSGGYNEQF
TRBV6-1	TRBJ2-3	ASYGVPGQGADTQY
TRBV29-1	TRBJ2-1	SAPHQGMGEEQF
TRBV14	TRBJ2-5	ASSSNTGSPRETQY
TRBV30	TRBJ2-3	AWSVQENTDTQY
TRBV20-1	TRBJ2-2	SAREGAGYTGELF
TRBV29-1	TRBJ1-4	SVEMEKLF
TRBV12-3/TRBV12-4	TRBJ1-6	ASSHRTGDKNSPLH
TRBV30	TRBJ2-7	AWRRAGTSYEQY
TRBV11-2	TRBJ2-1	ASSFRGSDNEQF
TRBV12-3/TRBV12-4	TRBJ2-7	ASSLPGPAKGEQY
TRBV12-3/TRBV12-4	TRBJ2-2	ASRSRGLNTGELF
TRBV6-1	TRBJ2-5	ASSEGWAGGQIQETQY
TRBV20-1	TRBJ2-2	SAINTNTGELF
TRBV20-1	TRBJ2-7	SAPSSWEQY
TRBV20-1	TRBJ2-5	SAARVGGETQY
TRBV20-1	TRBJ2-2	SARDPRARELF
TRBV7-2	TRBJ2-7	ASSSRQGWIKQY
TRBV4-1	TRBJ2-1	ASSQPSTVYNEQF
TRBV29-1	TRBJ2-5	SARRDGGETQY
TRBV20-1	TRBJ1-6	SAIRNGWEDNSPLH
TRBV10-3	TRBJ2-3	AISVGPTSTDTQY
TRBV20-1	TRBJ2-7	SAMDVDEQY
TRBV6-5	TRBJ2-5	ASSYRLGTSLTQY
TRBV20-1	TRBJ2-1	SAQSRDGSYNEQF
TRBV6-2/TRBV6-3	TRBJ2-7	ASIPGLAPTYEQY
TRBV20-1	TRBJ2-7	SATGQGEDEQY
TRBV29-1	TRBJ2-6	SVEIQGAAGANVLT
TRBV11-1	TRBJ2-6	ASSGRPGQGISGANVLT
TRBV6-5	TRBJ1-1	ASSYSGLNTEAF
TRBV20-1	TRBJ2-3	SARSTSGRTDTQY
TRBV6-1	TRBJ2-7	ASTLGVTSYEQY
TRBV3-1	TRBJ1-6	ASRQGTGDNSPLH
TRBV20-1	TRBJ2-2	SARDKDGELF
TRBV12-3/TRBV12-4	TRBJ2-7	ASSRTAKSYEQY
TRBV19	TRBJ2-5	ASSIRRNQETQY
TRBV20-1	TRBJ1-4	SATGRNEKLF
TRBV20-1	TRBJ2-3	SSRAWRGGRTDTQY
TRBV12-3/TRBV12-4	TRBJ2-1	ASSLAGNEQF
TRBV7-3	TRBJ2-2	ASSPIHISTGPGELF
TRBV20-1	TRBJ1-2	SARPGTGGRGYT
TRBV5-6	TRBJ2-4	ASSQQRGGPKNIQY
TRBV20-1	TRBJ2-7	SARGGRGYEQY
TRBV20-1	TRBJ2-1	SARPGTSGGRSNEQF
TRBV27	TRBJ2-5	ASRLQGWAETQY